The 29 T cell receptor beta chains in this list originate from one sample, sequenced in a study of cytomegalovirus exposure and HLA in healthy donors. The protocol was immunoSEQ multiplex PCR, while the TCRdb copy is restricted to in-frame clones and leaves out a portion. The profile shows approximately 160,000 clones, approximately 84% of them singletons. The specimen was PBMCs. The origin of the receptors is a man aged 25-40 years in good health and CMV-seropositive.

The chain's CDR3 is CASSLAADNTGELFF. The CDR3 DNA follows: TGTGCCAGCAGCTTAGCCGCGGATAACACCGGGGAGCTGTTTTTT. The chain uses TRBV11-1 and TRBJ2-2; D is unclear. The germline V gene encodes CDR1 SGHAT and CDR2 FQDESV (reference sequence). CDR3 length equals 15 residues. The V end was cut by 0 bases, the J end by 2 bases, with 7 bases between.

V is TRBV27 and J is TRBJ2-3; D ambiguous. Trimming took off 8 bases at V and 4 bases at J, with 13 bases between the two ends. This CDR3 has 13 amino acids. Germline loops: CDR1 MNHEY, CDR2 SMNVEV (reference sequence). The CDR3 bases are TGTGCCAGCCAAGCAAGCCCCCCAGATACGCAGTATTTT. This translates into CASQASPPDTQYF.

The chain recombines TRBV19 with TRBJ2-7, with 9 positions matching TRBD1. This CDR3 has 14 residues. V lost 8 bases and J lost 2; bases outside the gene matches: 7. The V gene's germline CDR1 is LNHDA and CDR2 SQIVND (reference sequence). The CDR3 bases are TGTGCCAGTCAACCGGGACAGGGTACCTACGAGCAGTACTTC. Protein: CASQPGQGTYEQYF.

This chain links TRBV4-1 with TRBJ2-7, with unresolved D. Germline lookup yields CDR1 MGHRA and CDR2 YSYEKL. The V and J ends lost 4 bases and 3 bases respectively, with 10 bases between them. The CDR3 has 13 amino acids. CDR3 sequence: CASSLDMVYEQYF. In nucleotides, the CDR3 is TGCGCCAGCAGCCTTGACATGGTCTACGAGCAGTACTTC.

The rearrangement joins TRBV28 to TRBJ2-7; 8 bases fit TRBD1. The V and J ends lost 3 bases and 2 bases, in that order; junction bases with no gene match: 12. This CDR3 spans 17 amino acids. Germline V gives CDR1 MDHEN, CDR2 SYDVKM. DNA for the CDR3: TGTGCCAGCAGTTTTGGGACAGGTCTTATAATTGCCTACGAGCAGTACTTC. This encodes CASSFGTGLIIAYEQYF.

The chain has TRBV2 and TRBJ2-1, with D possibly being TRBD2 (5 bases). Trimming took 3 bases from V and 9 from J, leaving 18 bases between them. Germline loops: CDR1 SNHLY, CDR2 FYNNEI. The CDR3 totals 15 residues. The CDR3, as DNA: TGTGCCAGCAGTGATTACCGGCGGGTCACTGGTGAGCAGTTCTTC. This translates into CASSDYRRVTGEQFF.

The chain links TRBV19 to TRBJ1-5; D not certain. Trimming took 1 base from V and 7 from J, leaving 8 bases between them. The CDR3 sequence is 13 residues long. The germline V gene encodes CDR1 LNHDA and CDR2 SQIVND (reference sequence). In DNA form, the CDR3 reads TGTGCCAGTAGTATAGCTACCAGGCAGCCCCAGCATTTT. Translating gives CASSIATRQPQHF.

This CDR3 is CAWSVPRRETDTQYF. The CDR3 DNA is TGTGCCTGGAGTGTACCCAGACGGGAAACGGATACGCAGTATTTT. The chain recombines TRBV30 with TRBJ2-3, with a possible D match to TRBD2 (5 bases). CDR1 and CDR2 from the germline V gene are GTSNPN and SVGIG (reference sequence). This CDR3 region has 15 residues. V lost 0 bases to trimming and J lost 6 bases, with 16 bases between them.

V is TRBV10-3 and J is TRBJ2-2, with TRBD2 matching 8 bases. Germline CDR1 and CDR2: ENHRY and SYGVKD. CDR3 length: 16 amino acids. Trimming removed 0 bases from V and 4 bases from J; junction bases left unmatched: 4. CDR3 protein: CAISESLLAGTGELFF. Here the CDR3 DNA reads TGTGCCATCAGTGAGTCACTTCTAGCGGGCACCGGGGAGCTGTTTTTT.

V gene TRBV28 combines with J gene TRBJ1-1; the D gene is possibly TRBD1 (5 bases). The germline V gene encodes CDR1 MDHEN and CDR2 SYDVKM. CDR3 length: 16 amino acids. Deletions cut 5 bases from V and 5 bases from J, with 21 bases between. The CDR3 sequence is CASSPHPSDHRTEAFF. The CDR3 nucleotides read TGTGCCAGCAGTCCACACCCCTCCGACCACAGGACTGAAGCTTTCTTT.

The chain employs TRBV14 and TRBJ1-2; D may be TRBD1 (5 bases). The CDR3 is made up of 13 amino acids. Looked up from germline, CDR1 is SGHDN and CDR2 is FVKESK. V was pared by 7 bases and J by 3 bases, with 12 bases between. This chain's CDR3 is CASKESGDYGYTF. The DNA of the CDR3 is TGTGCCAGCAAAGAGTCGGGGGACTATGGCTACACCTTC.

The chain is built from TRBV29-1 and TRBJ2-3; 8 bases match TRBD2. This CDR3 has 16 residues. Germline assignment: CDR1 SQVTM and CDR2 ANQGSEA. Trimming at V came to 3 bases and at J to 4 bases, leaving 12 bases not matched to a gene. The CDR3: CSVEGRTGGPSDTQYF. For the CDR3, the DNA is TGCAGCGTTGAGGGGAGGACGGGAGGGCCGTCAGATACGCAGTATTTT.

The genes are TRBV2 and TRBJ2-1; tentatively, D is TRBD1 (6 bases). V lost 11 bases and J 7 bases, leaving 18 bases between the germline ends. The germline V gene encodes CDR1 SNHLY and CDR2 FYNNEI. This CDR3 spans 13 amino acids. The CDR3 loop is CAGDRSMGNEQFF. DNA of the CDR3: TGTGCCGGAGACAGGTCAATGGGGAATGAGCAGTTCTTC. Complete variable domain (other parts from reference TRBV2 and TRBJ2-1): EPEVTQTPSHQVTQMGQEVILRCVPISNHLYFYWYRQILGQKVEFLVSFYNNEISEKSEIFDDQFSVERPDGSNFTLKIRSTKLEDSAMYFCAGDRSMGNEQFFGPGTRLTVL.

V and J are TRBV9 and TRBJ2-5; the match to TRBD1 covers 12 bases. V was clipped by 3 bases and J by 5 bases; unmatched bases: 8. Germline V CDR1 and CDR2: SGDLS, YYNGEE. This CDR3 is 16 amino acids long. CDR3 DNA: TGTGCCAGCAGCGCTGGGACAGGGGGCGCGTGGGAGACCCAGTACTTC. Translating it yields CASSAGTGGAWETQYF.

The chain is built from TRBV5-4 and TRBJ2-7; a possible D gene is TRBD1 (6 bases). Germline V CDR1 and CDR2: SGHNT, YYREEE (reference sequence). The CDR3 runs to 15 residues. Trimming took 4 bases from V and 0 from J, leaving 14 bases between them. The CDR3 bases are TGTGCCAGCAGCCGTGACAGGTCTACCTCCTACGAGCAGTACTTC. It is translated as CASSRDRSTSYEQYF.

This clone appeared once. V is TRBV5-4 and J is TRBJ1-1, with TRBD1 matching over 9 bases. Germline trimming cut 4 bases from V and 7 bases from J; bases unmatched to any gene: 14. Germline CDR1 and CDR2: SGHNT and YYREEE (reference sequence). The CDR3 is 16 residues long. In nucleotides, the CDR3 is TGTGCCAGCAGCCCCATACTACAGGGGGCCTCTGTTGAAGCTTTCTTT. It is translated as CASSPILQGASVEAFF. Complete variable domain (other parts from reference TRBV5-4 and TRBJ1-1): ETGVTQSPTHLIKTRGQQVTLRCSSQSGHNTVSWYQQALGQGPQFIFQYYREEENGRGNFPPRFSGLQFPNYSSELNVNALELDDSALYLCASSPILQGASVEAFFGQGTRLTVV.

This clone was seen a handful of times. V and J are TRBV5-1 and TRBJ1-6; 10 positions agree with TRBD1. V trimming: 0 bases; J trimming: 7 bases; junction bases outside the gene matches: 4. CDR3 length: 16 residues. Germline CDR1 and CDR2: SGHRS and YFSETQ. The CDR3 region has the DNA TGCGCCAGCAGCTTGGGACCGGGACAGGGGAATTCACCCCTCCACTTT. This gives the protein CASSLGPGQGNSPLHF.

This clone was seen a few times. The chain links TRBV6-1 to TRBJ2-7; the match to TRBD1 covers 8 bases. After removal of 7 bases from V and 0 bases from J, the junction contained 8 bases not matched to a gene. The germline CDR1 and CDR2 sequences are MNHNS and SASEGT. This CDR3 is built from 15 residues. The CDR3 protein is CASTPETGDSYEQYF. The CDR3 DNA is TGTGCCAGCACTCCTGAGACAGGGGACTCCTACGAGCAGTACTTC.

The chain uses TRBV6-1 and TRBJ1-3, with TRBD1 matching 7 bases. From germline, CDR1 is MNHNS and CDR2 SASEGT. The CDR3 is 15 amino acids. V shed 4 bases, J shed 0 bases, and the junction held 3 bases outside the gene matches. The CDR3 DNA reads TGTGCCAGCAGTGGGGGACAGAGCTCTGGAAACACCATATATTTT. Amino acid sequence: CASSGGQSSGNTIYF.

The chain carries TRBV9 and TRBJ1-1; 9 positions agree with TRBD1. In germline, CDR1 is SGDLS, CDR2 YYNGEE. V gave up 3 bases and J gave up 1 base; unmatched junction bases: 7. The CDR3 totals 16 residues. The CDR3 DNA reads TGTGCCAGCAGCGGAGGTACAGGGGGCCCGAACACTGAAGCTTTCTTT. Its translation: CASSGGTGGPNTEAFF.

CDR3 nucleotides: TGTGCCAGCAGCTTATCTAGCGGGTACACCGGGGAGCTGTTTTTT. Translating gives CASSLSSGYTGELFF. The rearrangement links TRBV7-2 to TRBJ2-2; 8 bases match TRBD2. The CDR3 runs 15 residues. Germline trimming cut 2 bases from V and 3 bases from J; bases unmatched to any gene: 2. The germline V gene has CDR1 SGHTA and CDR2 FQGNSA.

This rearrangement joins TRBV9 to TRBJ2-5, with TRBD2 matching over 8 bases. Germline CDR1 and CDR2: SGDLS and YYNGEE. Trimming took 0 bases from V and 8 from J; bases not matched to a gene: 6. This CDR3 region has 14 residues. CDR3 sequence reads: CASSVESGGATQYF. The CDR3 DNA is TGTGCCAGCAGCGTAGAAAGCGGGGGAGCTACCCAGTACTTC.

CDR3 loop: CASSIKDMPEYEQYF. The CDR3 coding sequence is TGTGCCAGTAGTATAAAGGACATGCCGGAGTACGAGCAGTACTTC. The chain combines TRBV19 with TRBJ2-7, with D possibly being TRBD1 (5 bases). The length of the CDR3 is 15 residues. Germline CDR1 reads LNHDA; CDR2 reads SQIVND (reference sequence). With 2 bases removed from V and 4 bases from J, the gap between germline ends came to 15 bases.

V and J are TRBV2 and TRBJ1-1, with a weak D call TRBD1 (5 bases). The germline gives CDR1 SNHLY, CDR2 FYNNEI. The CDR3 contains 14 residues. V was pared by 6 bases and J by 0 bases, with 11 bases between. As DNA, the CDR3 is TGTGCCAGCAGGACAGAGCTAATGAACACTGAAGCTTTCTTT. Its protein is CASRTELMNTEAFF.

This chain joins TRBV4-1 and TRBJ2-1; a possible D gene is TRBD2 (6 bases). This CDR3 has 14 residues. Germline V gene lookup returns CDR1 MGHRA and CDR2 YSYEKL. V lost 4 bases and J 9 bases, leaving 16 bases between the germline ends. CDR3 nucleotides: TGCGCCAGCAGCCTTCGGGGGACCAACGGTGAGCAGTTCTTC. It specifies CASSLRGTNGEQFF.

J is TRBJ2-1 and V is TRBV5-6, with 9 bases identical to TRBD2. The CDR3 is 19 amino acids. Germline lookup yields CDR1 SGHDT and CDR2 YYEEEE. The J segment lost 0 bases and the V segment lost 3 bases, leaving 13 bases of the junction unmatched. The CDR3 coding sequence is TGTGCCAGCAGCTCGGAGGCTAGCGGGACCTTCAGCTCCTACAATGAGCAGTTCTTC. Its protein product is CASSSEASGTFSSYNEQFF.

This clone has a handful of counts. The CDR3 DNA is TGTGCCAGCAGTTCCCCCAGCTATGGCTACACCTTC. Translating it yields CASSSPSYGYTF. The chain couples TRBV6-1 to TRBJ1-2; D gene uncertain. The V end was cut by 5 bases, the J end by 4 bases, with 8 bases between. This CDR3 comprises 12 residues. From germline, CDR1 is MNHNS and CDR2 SASEGT.

The gene calls are TRBV9 and TRBJ1-2; no definite D call. Germline CDR1 SGDLS, CDR2 YYNGEE. The length of the CDR3 is 15 residues. V shed 0 bases and J shed 0 bases, with 9 bases lying between them. CDR3 region: CASSVGMRSNYGYTF. CDR3 DNA sequence: TGTGCCAGCAGCGTAGGCATGAGATCTAACTATGGCTACACCTTC.

The V and J genes are TRBV2 and TRBJ2-7; D possibly corresponds to TRBD2 (6 bases). The CDR3 sequence is 15 residues long. Germline CDR1 SNHLY, CDR2 FYNNEI. Trimming removed 7 bases at V and 6 bases at J, with 22 bases between. The CDR3 sequence is CASTGRLGMVGEQYF. In nucleotides, the CDR3 is TGTGCCAGCACGGGGAGGCTCGGAATGGTTGGCGAGCAGTACTTC. The variable domain in full, with the rest retrieved from reference TRBV2 and TRBJ2-7, is EPEVTQTPSHQVTQMGQEVILRCVPISNHLYFYWYRQILGQKVEFLVSFYNNEISEKSEIFDDQFSVERPDGSNFTLKIRSTKLEDSAMYFCASTGRLGMVGEQYFGPGTRLTVT.